This TCR beta chain stems from a study of shared clonotypes between healthy human individuals. Notes on the study in general: An anticipated effect of sequencing depth on clonotype sharing among donors was recognized. What naive subsets generally showed was a larger estimated richness than memory subsets showed. Researchers sampled blood only, noting tissue repertoires likely differ.

Each subset's genomic DNA was shared equally among a number of immunoSEQ plates. Sequencing used immunoSEQ multiplex PCR; TCRdb keeps in-frame clones, though not all of them. The sample lists around 2.3 million clones; 90% to 96% were seen once. Looked up from germline, CDR1 is SGHRS and CDR2 is YFSETQ. The CDR3 contains 17 residues. Trimming at V came to 5 bases and at J to 4 bases, leaving 13 bases not matched to a gene. A note on this clone: As yet, its antigen is unknown.

The sample taken for sequencing was naive CD4+ T cells sorted from blood. Regarding subset: CD45RA+ positively selected. The genes are TRBV5-1 and TRBJ2-7; 12 bases are shared with TRBD1. This clonotype was sampled from a man between 18 and 29 years old in good health. CDR3 in amino acids: CASSKLGPGQGAYEQYF. Written as DNA, the CDR3 is TGCGCCAGCAGTAAACTCGGGCCGGGACAGGGGGCTTACGAGCAGTACTTC. Filled out from reference TRBV5-1 and TRBJ2-7, the complete variable domain reads KAGVTQTPRYLIKTRGQQVTLSCSPISGHRSVSWYQQTPGQGLQFLFEYFSETQRNKGNFPGRFSGRQFSNSRSEMNVSTLELGDSALYLCASSKLGPGQGAYEQYFGPGTRLTVT.